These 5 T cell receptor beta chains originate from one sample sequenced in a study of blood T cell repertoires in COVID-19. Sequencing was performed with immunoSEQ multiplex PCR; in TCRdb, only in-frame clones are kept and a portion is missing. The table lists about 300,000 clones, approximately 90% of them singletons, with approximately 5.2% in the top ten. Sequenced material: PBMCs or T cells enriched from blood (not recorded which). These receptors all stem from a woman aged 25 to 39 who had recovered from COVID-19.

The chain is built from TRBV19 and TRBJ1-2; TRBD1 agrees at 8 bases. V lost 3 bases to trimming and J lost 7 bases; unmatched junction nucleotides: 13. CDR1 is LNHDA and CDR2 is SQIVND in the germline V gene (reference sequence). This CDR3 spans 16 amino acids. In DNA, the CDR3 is TGTGCCAGTAGTATTATGGACAGGGATCAAGTACGTGGCTACACCTTC. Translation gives CASSIMDRDQVRGYTF.

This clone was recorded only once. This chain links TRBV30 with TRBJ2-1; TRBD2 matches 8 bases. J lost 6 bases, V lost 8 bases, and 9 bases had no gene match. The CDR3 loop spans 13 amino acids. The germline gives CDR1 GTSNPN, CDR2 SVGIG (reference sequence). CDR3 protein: CAGPGGPANEQFF. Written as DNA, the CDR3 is TGTGCCGGGCCGGGGGGGCCAGCCAATGAGCAGTTCTTC.

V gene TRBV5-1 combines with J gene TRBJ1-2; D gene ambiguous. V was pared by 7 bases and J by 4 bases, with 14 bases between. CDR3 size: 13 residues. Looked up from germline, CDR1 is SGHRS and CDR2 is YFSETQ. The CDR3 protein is CASSSDSSYGYTF. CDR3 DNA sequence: TGCGCCAGCTCCTCCGACTCTAGCTATGGCTACACCTTC.

CDR3 sequence (DNA): TGTGCCAGCAGCTTGGCTCCCCCAGATACGCAGTATTTT. This translates into CASSLAPPDTQYF. V is TRBV5-6 and J is TRBJ2-3; D not certain. Between the trimmed V and J ends, which lost 0 bases and 4 bases, there was a span of 6 bases. Germline loops: CDR1 SGHDT, CDR2 YYEEEE. CDR3 size: 13 residues.

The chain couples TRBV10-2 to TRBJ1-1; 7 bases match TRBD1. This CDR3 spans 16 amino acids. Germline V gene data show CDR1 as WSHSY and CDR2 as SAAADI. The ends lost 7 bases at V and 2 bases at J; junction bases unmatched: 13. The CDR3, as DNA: TGCGCCAGCAACATACCGGGACAGACGGTAAACACTGAAGCTTTCTTT. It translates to CASNIPGQTVNTEAFF.